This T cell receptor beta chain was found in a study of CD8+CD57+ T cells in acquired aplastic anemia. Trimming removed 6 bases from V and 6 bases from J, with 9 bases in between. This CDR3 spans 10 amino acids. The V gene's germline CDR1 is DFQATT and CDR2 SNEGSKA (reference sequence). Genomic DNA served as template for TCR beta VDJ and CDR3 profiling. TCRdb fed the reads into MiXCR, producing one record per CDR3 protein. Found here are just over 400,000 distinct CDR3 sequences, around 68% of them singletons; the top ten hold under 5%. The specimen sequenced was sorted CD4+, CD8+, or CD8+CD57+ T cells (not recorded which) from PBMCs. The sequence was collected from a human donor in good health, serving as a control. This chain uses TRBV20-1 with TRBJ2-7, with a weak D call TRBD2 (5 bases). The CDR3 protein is CSAEGAEQYF. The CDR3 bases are TGCAGTGCCGAGGGCGCCGAGCAGTACTTC.